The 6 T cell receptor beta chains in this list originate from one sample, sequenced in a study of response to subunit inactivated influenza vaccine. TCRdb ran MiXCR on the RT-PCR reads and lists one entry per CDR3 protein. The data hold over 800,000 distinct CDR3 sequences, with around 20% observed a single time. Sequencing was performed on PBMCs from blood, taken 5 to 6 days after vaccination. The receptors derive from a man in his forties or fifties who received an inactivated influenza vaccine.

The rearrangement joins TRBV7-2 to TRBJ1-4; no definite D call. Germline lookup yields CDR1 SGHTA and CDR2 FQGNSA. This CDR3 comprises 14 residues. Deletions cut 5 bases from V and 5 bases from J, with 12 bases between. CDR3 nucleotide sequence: TGTGCCAGCAGCCGTGTGTCAAGGAATGAAAAACTGTTTTTT. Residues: CASSRVSRNEKLFF.

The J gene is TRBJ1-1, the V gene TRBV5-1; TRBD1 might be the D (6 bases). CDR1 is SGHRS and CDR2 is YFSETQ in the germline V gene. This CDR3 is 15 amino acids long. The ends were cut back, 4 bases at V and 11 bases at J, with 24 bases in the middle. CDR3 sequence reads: CASSPSGGGDRRAFF. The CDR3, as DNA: TGCGCCAGCAGCCCCTCCGGTGGGGGAGACAGGAGGGCTTTCTTT.

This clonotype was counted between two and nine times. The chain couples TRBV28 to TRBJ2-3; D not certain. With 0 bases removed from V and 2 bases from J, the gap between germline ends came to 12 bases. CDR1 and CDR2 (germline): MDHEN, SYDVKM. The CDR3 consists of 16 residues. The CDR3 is CASSLWSNTHTDTQYF. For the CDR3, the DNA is TGTGCCAGCAGTTTATGGAGTAACACACACACAGATACGCAGTATTTT.

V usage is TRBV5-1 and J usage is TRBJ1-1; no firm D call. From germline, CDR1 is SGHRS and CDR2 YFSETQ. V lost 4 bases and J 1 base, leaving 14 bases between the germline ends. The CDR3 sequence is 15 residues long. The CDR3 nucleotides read TGCGCCAGCAGCAGAAATGGGCAGGCGAACACTGAAGCTTTCTTT. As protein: CASSRNGQANTEAFF. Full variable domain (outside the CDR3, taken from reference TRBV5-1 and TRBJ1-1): KAGVTQTPRYLIKTRGQQVTLSCSPISGHRSVSWYQQTPGQGLQFLFEYFSETQRNKGNFPGRFSGRQFSNSRSEMNVSTLELGDSALYLCASSRNGQANTEAFFGQGTRLTVV.

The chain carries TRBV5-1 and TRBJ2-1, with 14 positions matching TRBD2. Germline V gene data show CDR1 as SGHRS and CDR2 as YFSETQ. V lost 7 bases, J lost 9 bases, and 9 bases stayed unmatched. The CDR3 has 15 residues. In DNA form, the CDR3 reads TGCGCCAGCCGCGAGGGGACTAGCGGGGGATCTGAGCAGTTCTTC. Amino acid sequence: CASREGTSGGSEQFF.

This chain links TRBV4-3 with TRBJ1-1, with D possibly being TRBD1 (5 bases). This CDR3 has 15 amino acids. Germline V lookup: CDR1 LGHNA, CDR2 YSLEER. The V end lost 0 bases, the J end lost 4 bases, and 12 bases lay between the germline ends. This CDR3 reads CASSQDGPGGTEAFF. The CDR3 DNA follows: TGCGCCAGCAGCCAAGATGGGCCCGGGGGCACTGAAGCTTTCTTT.